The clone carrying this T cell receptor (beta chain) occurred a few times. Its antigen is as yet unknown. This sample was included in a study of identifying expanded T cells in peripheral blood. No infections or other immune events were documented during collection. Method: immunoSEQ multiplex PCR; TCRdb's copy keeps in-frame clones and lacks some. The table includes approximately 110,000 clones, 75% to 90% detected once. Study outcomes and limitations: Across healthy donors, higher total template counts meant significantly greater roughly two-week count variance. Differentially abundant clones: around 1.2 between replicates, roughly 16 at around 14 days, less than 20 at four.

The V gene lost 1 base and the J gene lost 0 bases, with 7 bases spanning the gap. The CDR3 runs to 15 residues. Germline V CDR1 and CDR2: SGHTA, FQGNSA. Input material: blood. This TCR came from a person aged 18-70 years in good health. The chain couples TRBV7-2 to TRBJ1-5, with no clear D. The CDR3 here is CASSLVAHSNQPQHF. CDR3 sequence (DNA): TGTGCCAGCAGCTTAGTGGCCCATAGCAATCAGCCCCAGCATTTT.